The TCR beta chain described here comes from a study of blood T cells in healthy people across ages. Alongside a J-beta primer mix, a sample-barcoded 5' primer served in a second PCR lasting about 6 to 12 cycles. Sequencing recovered at least 2.5 million CDR3-containing paired-end reads from each sample. From the 5' RACE reads, TCRdb called clonotypes with MiXCR, one entry per CDR3 protein. The table has 1.5 million to 2 million distinct CDR3 sequences, over 25% seen once; the top ten hold about 7.7%. This clonotype was seen ten or more times. Its antigen is as yet unknown. General observations from the study: No one knew whether donors had CMV, which possibly confounded expanded clonotype changes.

With V trimmed by 5 bases and J by 3 bases, 7 bases remained unmatched. CDR3 size: 15 residues. The receptor was isolated from a woman in her thirties in good health. The chain has TRBV12-3 or TRBV12-4 and TRBJ2-7; 10 bases are a match to TRBD1. Material: blood. The CDR3: CASSPRDRGSYEQYF. The CDR3 DNA follows: TGTGCCAGCAGTCCGCGGGACAGGGGAAGCTACGAGCAGTACTTC.